The 21 T cell receptor beta chains below come from one sample, sequenced in a study of cytomegalovirus exposure and HLA in healthy donors. Clones were sequenced by immunoSEQ multiplex PCR, and TCRdb holds only the in-frame ones, with some missing. Altogether roughly 180,000 clones are present, about nine tenths being singletons, with the ten largest covering approximately 7.7%. The sequencing sample was made of PBMCs. The source of these receptors is a man aged 25-45 years in good health and CMV-seropositive.

J is TRBJ2-5 and V is TRBV6-5; the D gene could be TRBD1 or TRBD2 (6 bases each). This CDR3 is 13 amino acids long. Trimming cost V 6 bases and J 7 bases, with 15 bases left between them. Germline values: CDR1 MNHEY, CDR2 SVGAGI. The CDR3 DNA reads TGTGCCAGCAGCCAACTTGGGGGGCGGACCCAGTACTTC. Translation gives CASSQLGGRTQYF.

This clone turned up a few times. The V and J genes are TRBV4-1 and TRBJ1-2; D uncertain. Trimming took 0 bases from V and 2 from J, leaving 10 bases between them. Germline V gene data show CDR1 as MGHRA and CDR2 as YSYEKL. This CDR3 spans 15 amino acids. The CDR3 DNA reads as TGCGCCAGCAGCCAAGAAGTAACCATGAACTATGGCTACACCTTC. Its protein is CASSQEVTMNYGYTF.

This clone was seen only once. The rearrangement uses TRBV4-3 and TRBJ2-7; D remains ambiguous. Germline V gene lookup returns CDR1 LGHNA and CDR2 YSLEER. With 1 base removed from V and 0 bases from J, the gap between germline ends came to 10 bases. This CDR3 has 15 amino acids. CDR3 DNA sequence: TGCGCCAGCAGCCAAGTCAGGTGGAGCTCCTACGAGCAGTACTTC. Its protein product is CASSQVRWSSYEQYF.

The chain has TRBV5-1 and TRBJ1-5; TRBD1 is a possible D gene (5 bases). Per germline, CDR1 SGHRS and CDR2 YFSETQ. Trimming left V 4 bases short and J 4 bases short, with 15 bases between. This CDR3 spans 15 amino acids. CDR3 amino acids: CASSAAGVENQPQHF. The CDR3 DNA is TGCGCCAGCAGCGCCGCGGGGGTGGAGAATCAGCCCCAGCATTTT. Drawing the rest from reference TRBV5-1 and TRBJ1-5, the complete variable domain is KAGVTQTPRYLIKTRGQQVTLSCSPISGHRSVSWYQQTPGQGLQFLFEYFSETQRNKGNFPGRFSGRQFSNSRSEMNVSTLELGDSALYLCASSAAGVENQPQHFGDGTRLSIL.

The V gene is TRBV27, the J gene TRBJ2-3, with D perhaps given as TRBD1 or TRBD2 (5 bases each). Trimming pared 5 bases from V and 5 bases from J, leaving 11 bases between. Germline V gene lookup returns CDR1 MNHEY and CDR2 SMNVEV (reference sequence). The CDR3 extends over 13 amino acids. In DNA, the CDR3 is TGTGCCAGCAGTCCGGGACGGAGAGATACGCAGTATTTT. Its protein is CASSPGRRDTQYF.

The chain employs TRBV7-3 and TRBJ2-1; D perhaps matches TRBD1 (6 bases). V lost 4 bases, J lost 13 bases, and 14 bases lay in between. The germline gives CDR1 SGHTA, CDR2 FQGTGA. CDR3 length equals 12 residues. CDR3 residues: CASSSSGVEQFF. The CDR3 DNA reads TGTGCCAGCAGCTCCTCAGGGGTAGAACAGTTCTTC. Full variable domain (rest looked up from reference TRBV7-3 and TRBJ2-1): GAGVSQTPSNKVTEKGKYVELRCDPISGHTALYWYRQSLGQGPEFLIYFQGTGAADDSGLPNDRFFAVRPEGSVSTLKIQRTERGDSAVYLCASSSSGVEQFFGPGTRLTVL.

This chain connects TRBV6-1 to TRBJ2-7; D is perhaps TRBD1 (5 bases). CDR3 size: 12 residues. The germline V gene encodes CDR1 MNHNS and CDR2 SASEGT. The V and J ends lost 6 bases and 3 bases respectively, with 9 bases between them. Here the CDR3 DNA reads TGTGCCAGCAGCCTCCAGGGCTACGAGCAGTACTTC. Protein sequence: CASSLQGYEQYF.

This chain joins TRBV7-9 and TRBJ2-3; D gene ambiguous. V was cut by 5 bases and J by 2 bases, with 14 bases left in between. Per the germline V gene, CDR1 is SEHNR and CDR2 is FQNEAQ (reference sequence). This CDR3 contains 15 residues. CDR3 amino acids: CASSNPRTLTDTQYF. Written as DNA, the CDR3 is TGTGCCAGCAGCAACCCACGGACCCTCACAGATACGCAGTATTTT.

The genes are TRBV18 and TRBJ1-1, with D maybe TRBD1 (6 bases). Germline V gene data show CDR1 as KGHSH and CDR2 as LQKENI. The CDR3 totals 15 residues. V was clipped by 4 bases and J by 1 base, with 13 bases between them. The CDR3 protein is CASSHSQGRNTEAFF. As DNA, the CDR3 is TGTGCCAGCTCACACTCACAGGGCAGGAACACTGAAGCTTTCTTT.

This rearrangement joins TRBV7-2 to TRBJ2-7, with TRBD1 matching over 7 bases. Per germline, CDR1 SGHTA and CDR2 FQGNSA. The CDR3 runs 15 residues. V was pared by 5 bases and J by 3 bases, with 10 bases of the junction left unmatched. CDR3 amino acids: CASSGVTGTIYEQYF. CDR3 DNA: TGTGCCAGCAGCGGCGTGACAGGGACAATCTACGAGCAGTACTTC.

This chain uses TRBV9 with TRBJ1-1; D is perhaps TRBD1 (6 bases). The germline CDR1 and CDR2 sequences are SGDLS and YYNGEE. V lost 8 bases, J lost 8 bases, and 28 bases lay in between. CDR3 size: 16 residues. The CDR3 is CASRLGTGAVSEEAFF. The CDR3 DNA is TGTGCCAGTAGGTTGGGGACGGGGGCCGTATCGGAGGAAGCTTTCTTT.

J is TRBJ2-7 and V is TRBV28, with TRBD2 identical over 8 bases. J lost 2 bases, V lost 6 bases, and 15 bases had no gene match. CDR3 length equals 17 residues. Germline V lookup: CDR1 MDHEN, CDR2 SYDVKM. In DNA form, the CDR3 reads TGTGCCAGCAGCCTTATGACCTATAGCGGGAACCCCTACGAGCAGTACTTC. The encoded protein is CASSLMTYSGNPYEQYF.

This chain joins TRBV30 and TRBJ2-5, with a possible D match to TRBD2 (5 bases). V was pared by 5 bases and J by 0 bases, with 7 bases between. Germline CDR1 is GTSNPN and CDR2 is SVGIG (reference sequence). This CDR3 is built from 12 residues. The CDR3 DNA is TGTGCCTGGGGGGAGTACCAAGAGACCCAGTACTTC. Amino acid sequence: CAWGEYQETQYF. Combining the CDR3 with reference TRBV30 and TRBJ2-5 gives the whole variable domain SQTIHQWPATLVQPVGSPLSLECTVEGTSNPNLYWYRQAAGRGLQLLFYSVGIGQISSEVPQNLSASRPQDRQFILSSKKLLLSDSGFYLCAWGEYQETQYFGPGTRLLVL.

The V and J genes are TRBV6-6 and TRBJ1-2; 7 bases map to TRBD1. The germline V gene encodes CDR1 MNHNY and CDR2 SVGAGI (reference sequence). The CDR3 has 12 amino acids. After removal of 4 bases from V and 4 bases from J, the junction contained 0 bases not matched to a gene. CDR3 in DNA: TGTGCCAGCAGTTGGGACAGCTATGGCTACACCTTC. Its translation is CASSWDSYGYTF.

In its sample, this clone was seen once. J is TRBJ2-7 and V is TRBV4-1; possibly TRBD1 or TRBD2 for D (5 bases each). Germline V gene data show CDR1 as MGHRA and CDR2 as YSYEKL. The CDR3 spans 18 residues. The V end was cut by 0 bases, the J end by 7 bases, with 25 bases between. CDR3 DNA: TGCGCCAGCAGCCAAGAATCCCCCCCCACGGGACCCCTTGGGGAGCAGTACTTC. This gives the protein CASSQESPPTGPLGEQYF.

This sequence joins TRBV7-3 and TRBJ2-1; D is undetermined. Per the germline V gene, CDR1 is SGHTA and CDR2 is FQGTGA. The V end lost 5 bases, the J end lost 7 bases, and 6 bases lay between the germline ends. The CDR3 length is 11 residues. CDR3 protein: CASSLGNEQFF. The DNA for the CDR3 is TGTGCCAGCAGCCTCGGGAATGAGCAGTTCTTC.

The rearrangement joins TRBV25-1 to TRBJ2-3; D gene ambiguous. Germline V lookup: CDR1 MGHDK, CDR2 SYGVNS. The CDR3 sequence is 13 residues long. With 8 bases removed from V and 3 bases from J, the gap between germline ends came to 12 bases. The CDR3 is CASVKYGTDTQYF. CDR3 sequence (DNA): TGTGCCAGCGTCAAATATGGGACAGATACGCAGTATTTT. The full variable domain, its missing parts supplied by reference TRBV25-1 and TRBJ2-3, is EADIYQTPRYLVIGTGKKITLECSQTMGHDKMYWYQQDPGMELHLIHYSYGVNSTEKGDLSSESTVSRIRTEHFPLTLESARPSHTSQYLCASVKYGTDTQYFGPGTRLTVL.

The genes are TRBV7-9 and TRBJ1-1; the match to TRBD1 covers 10 bases. The ends lost 0 bases at V and 7 bases at J; junction bases unmatched: 5. Germline V gene sequence: CDR1 SEHNR, CDR2 FQNEAQ (reference sequence). The CDR3 has 15 amino acids. CDR3 in amino acids: CASSLAGQGVDEAFF. The CDR3 region has the DNA TGTGCCAGCAGCTTAGCAGGACAGGGGGTGGATGAAGCTTTCTTT.

The CDR3 DNA sequence: TGTGCCAGCAGTGAGGACAGTGGGGCCAACGTCCTGACTTTC. It specifies CASSEDSGANVLTF. The rearrangement joins TRBV6-1 to TRBJ2-6; D might be TRBD1 (6 bases). V lost 3 bases and J 3 bases, leaving 6 bases between the germline ends. CDR1 and CDR2 from the germline V gene are MNHNS and SASEGT. The CDR3 runs to 14 residues.

V gene TRBV4-1 combines with J gene TRBJ2-7; unclear D gene. The germline V gene encodes CDR1 MGHRA and CDR2 YSYEKL. Trimming took off 7 bases at V and 0 bases at J, with 13 bases between the two ends. This CDR3 spans 14 amino acids. CDR3 DNA sequence: TGCGCCAGCAAGGAGACTCCCCCCTCCTACGAGCAGTACTTC. This encodes CASKETPPSYEQYF.

Comments on this clone: Distinct nucleotide sequences in the sample also encode this CDR3. The rearrangement uses TRBV9 and TRBJ1-5; D gene unclear. Trimming left V 0 bases short and J 0 bases short, with 7 bases between. Germline V gives CDR1 SGDLS, CDR2 YYNGEE. This CDR3 region has 15 residues. CDR3 sequence (DNA): TGTGCCAGCAGCGTAGGGGGAAATAGCAATCAGCCCCAGCATTTT. This gives the protein CASSVGGNSNQPQHF.